A single sample gave rise to the 20 T cell receptor beta chains below, sequenced in a study of cytomegalovirus exposure and HLA in healthy donors. The PCR was carried out with 60 Vbeta primers and 13 Jbeta primers. The table came from immunoSEQ multiplex PCR; TCRdb's copy has only in-frame clones and leaves some out. Of about 200,000 clones listed, around 80% were seen once; the top ten hold roughly 1.5%. Sequencing input: PBMCs. The receptors were sampled from a man aged 45-60 years in good health and CMV-seronegative.

V and J are TRBV28 and TRBJ1-2, with D possibly TRBD1 on 6 matching bases. Trimming cost V 2 bases and J 4 bases, with 14 bases left between them. CDR1 MDHEN and CDR2 SYDVKM come from the germline V gene. CDR3 length: 15 amino acids. CDR3 protein: CASSLKGGQRYGYTF. The CDR3 DNA reads as TGTGCCAGCAGTTTAAAGGGGGGGCAGCGCTATGGCTACACCTTC.

This clone was found once. This sequence joins TRBV28 and TRBJ2-7; maybe TRBD2 (6 bases). V lost 6 bases and J 3 bases, leaving 18 bases between the germline ends. CDR3 length: 15 residues. CDR1 and CDR2 (germline): MDHEN, SYDVKM. In DNA form, the CDR3 reads TGTGCCAGCAGAGATGGGGGAGGCAGAAGCTACGAGCAGTACTTC. Translation gives CASRDGGGRSYEQYF. The full variable domain, with the rest looked up from reference TRBV28 and TRBJ2-7, is DVKVTQSSRYLVKRTGEKVFLECVQDMDHENMFWYRQDPGLGLRLIYFSYDVKMKEKGDIPEGYSVSREKKERFSLILESASTNQTSMYLCASRDGGGRSYEQYFGPGTRLTVT.

This clone was counted a few times. The chain uses TRBV28 and TRBJ2-5; TRBD1 matches 8 bases. This CDR3 is 12 amino acids long. V shed 5 bases, J shed 7 bases, and the junction held 3 bases outside the gene matches. Germline V gives CDR1 MDHEN, CDR2 SYDVKM. CDR3 region: CASSGQGWTQYF. The CDR3 bases are TGTGCCAGCAGTGGACAGGGATGGACCCAGTACTTC.

The CDR3 region is CASSIAPGAMNTEAFF. DNA for the CDR3: TGCGCCAGCAGCATCGCCCCGGGAGCTATGAACACTGAAGCTTTCTTT. The chain recombines TRBV5-1 with TRBJ1-1, with D uncertain. The germline gives CDR1 SGHRS, CDR2 YFSETQ. This CDR3 has 16 amino acids. V shed 4 bases and J shed 0 bases, with 16 bases lying between them.

This clone appeared a few times. The gene calls are TRBV10-3 and TRBJ2-1; TRBD2 might be the D (5 bases). Trimming cost V 2 bases and J 9 bases, with 11 bases left between them. This CDR3 contains 13 residues. The germline V gene has CDR1 ENHRY and CDR2 SYGVKD. For the CDR3, the DNA is TGTGCCATCAGTGAGCGGGAAAAAGGTGAGCAGTTCTTC. This sequence encodes CAISEREKGEQFF.

The V call is TRBV11-1, the J call TRBJ1-3, with 7 bases aligning to TRBD1. From germline, CDR1 is SGHAT and CDR2 FQDESV (reference sequence). The CDR3 is made up of 14 amino acids. Trimming took 5 bases from V and 2 from J; bases not matched to a gene: 3. CDR3 DNA sequence: TGTGCCAGCAGCCGTACAGGGGCTGGAAACACCATATATTTT. It yields the protein CASSRTGAGNTIYF.

The rearrangement links TRBV19 to TRBJ2-1, with 7 bases identical to TRBD2. This CDR3 spans 14 amino acids. V trimming: 5 bases; J trimming: 2 bases; junction bases outside the gene matches: 3. Germline V CDR1 and CDR2: LNHDA, SQIVND (reference sequence). The CDR3 region has the DNA TGTGCCAGTAGTCCACGGGGGGCCTACAATGAGCAGTTCTTC. Protein: CASSPRGAYNEQFF.

The rearrangement uses TRBV30 and TRBJ2-1, with D possibly being TRBD2 (5 bases). V was cut by 6 bases and J by 3 bases, with 6 bases left in between. Germline assignment: CDR1 GTSNPN and CDR2 SVGIG (reference sequence). This CDR3 comprises 11 residues. The CDR3 bases are TGTGCCTGCGGGAACTACAATGAGCAGTTCTTC. Translation: CACGNYNEQFF.

The rearrangement uses TRBV6-5 and TRBJ2-1; 12 nucleotides agree with TRBD2. CDR3 length: 14 amino acids. The J segment lost 10 bases and the V segment lost 7 bases, leaving 8 bases of the junction unmatched. Germline CDR1 and CDR2: MNHEY and SVGAGI. CDR3 bases: TGTGCCAGCACCGACCCCGGACTAGCGGGAGAGCAGTTCTTC. Its translation is CASTDPGLAGEQFF.

J is TRBJ1-5 and V is TRBV30, with unresolved D. The CDR3 is made up of 15 amino acids. Germline V gene data show CDR1 as GTSNPN and CDR2 as SVGIG (reference sequence). V dropped 1 base and J dropped 7 bases, with 17 bases sitting between them. CDR3 amino acids: CAWSDPQAGWQPQHF. The CDR3 DNA sequence: TGTGCCTGGAGTGATCCTCAGGCGGGCTGGCAGCCCCAGCATTTT.

The chain couples TRBV5-4 to TRBJ2-7, with 7 bases matching TRBD1. The CDR3 runs to 15 residues. Germline V gene data show CDR1 as SGHNT and CDR2 as YYREEE (reference sequence). Germline trimming cut 5 bases from V and 0 bases from J; bases unmatched to any gene: 8. The CDR3 loop is CASSSDRLSSYEQYF. The CDR3 bases are TGTGCCAGCAGTTCGGACAGGTTAAGCTCCTACGAGCAGTACTTC.

The CDR3 here is CASSIRDRGGEQFF. The DNA for the CDR3 is TGTGCCAGTAGTATTAGGGACAGGGGAGGTGAGCAGTTCTTC. The chain is built from TRBV19 and TRBJ2-1; TRBD1 matches at 10 bases. The germline V gene encodes CDR1 LNHDA and CDR2 SQIVND (reference sequence). V was clipped by 3 bases and J by 9 bases; unmatched bases: 5. The CDR3 runs to 14 residues.

The rearrangement joins TRBV27 to TRBJ2-1, with 9 bases fitting TRBD2. Germline CDR1 and CDR2: MNHEY and SMNVEV (reference sequence). The V and J ends lost 6 bases and 4 bases, in that order; junction bases with no gene match: 4. The CDR3 runs to 14 residues. CDR3 DNA sequence: TGTGCCAGCAGGAGACTAGCGGTTTACAATGAGCAGTTCTTC. Its protein is CASRRLAVYNEQFF.

This chain links TRBV28 with TRBJ1-1; 9 nucleotides line up with TRBD1. Per germline, CDR1 MDHEN and CDR2 SYDVKM. V lost 6 bases to trimming and J lost 2 bases; unmatched junction nucleotides: 7. This CDR3 spans 15 amino acids. CDR3 nucleotide sequence: TGTGCCAGCAGCCACGGGACAGGGTTAAACACTGAAGCTTTCTTT. The encoded protein is CASSHGTGLNTEAFF.

The genes are TRBV15 and TRBJ2-5, with D tentatively TRBD1 (6 bases). The CDR3 contains 16 residues. Germline CDR1 LNHNV, CDR2 YYDKDF (reference sequence). The germline V and J ends were trimmed by 0 bases and 6 bases, with 17 bases remaining between them. CDR3: CATSRDGGGGPKTQYF. DNA for the CDR3: TGTGCCACCAGCAGAGATGGGGGCGGAGGCCCGAAGACCCAGTACTTC.

This chain joins TRBV5-1 and TRBJ1-4, with 9 bases identical to TRBD1. The V segment lost 6 bases and the J segment 8 bases; nucleotides outside the gene matches: 5. The germline V gene has CDR1 SGHRS and CDR2 YFSETQ. CDR3 length: 13 amino acids. This chain's CDR3 is CASKGTGREKLFF. CDR3 bases: TGCGCCAGCAAGGGGACAGGGCGGGAAAAACTGTTTTTT.

The chain uses TRBV5-6 and TRBJ2-7, with 10 bases aligning to TRBD1. The CDR3 extends over 16 amino acids. Germline V lookup: CDR1 SGHDT, CDR2 YYEEEE. J lost 4 bases, V lost 4 bases, and 11 bases had no gene match. In nucleotides, the CDR3 is TGTGCCAGCAGCCTTAGGGGACAGGGGCTTCAGTACGAGCAGTACTTC. Translating gives CASSLRGQGLQYEQYF.

V usage is TRBV5-1 and J usage is TRBJ1-1; no definite D call. V was pared by 0 bases and J by 1 base, with 10 bases between. The CDR3 runs to 15 residues. Germline CDR1 SGHRS, CDR2 YFSETQ. CDR3 amino acids: CASSLDPGRNTEAFF. In nucleotides, the CDR3 is TGCGCCAGCAGCTTGGATCCGGGTCGGAACACTGAAGCTTTCTTT.

The genes are TRBV5-1 and TRBJ1-1; 9 positions match TRBD1. V dropped 0 bases and J dropped 6; count of bases not matched to a gene: 3. Germline CDR1 reads SGHRS; CDR2 reads YFSETQ. CDR3 length: 14 amino acids. DNA for the CDR3: TGCGCCAGCAGCTTGGGACAGGGGGTCCCTGAAGCTTTCTTT. Residues: CASSLGQGVPEAFF.

Notes on this clone: One junction end does not reproduce the germline sequence, and a read error may be involved. This rearrangement joins TRBV5-5 to TRBJ1-5; TRBD1 aligns across 12 bases. Germline V lookup: CDR1 SGHKS, CDR2 YYEKEE (reference sequence). This CDR3 is built from 15 residues. CDR3 DNA sequence: TGTGCCAGCAGTTTGGGACAGGGGGCCAAACAGCCCCAGCATTTT. It specifies CASSLGQGAKQPQHF.